The TCR beta chain under discussion was sequenced for a study of cytomegalovirus exposure and HLA in healthy donors. General study points: Because they were indistinguishable, some V segments, including TRBV6-2 and TRBV6-3, were excluded. In a later analysis, several top co-occurrence clusters appeared linked to parvovirus B19, influenza, CMV and Epstein-Barr virus. Follow-up analysis found HLA locus-dependent TCR association rates, highest for DRB1 and lowest for HLA-C.

In the case of this clone: What it recognizes is unknown.

The PCR used 60 Vbeta and 13 Jbeta primers. The assay was immunoSEQ multiplex PCR, and TCRdb's table has in-frame clones only and misses some. The sample lists 95,000 to 150,000 clones; 70% to 75% were seen once. CDR3 length equals 16 residues. Germline V lookup: CDR1 MDHEN, CDR2 SYDVKM. J lost 7 bases, V lost 5 bases, and 10 bases had no gene match. The sequencing input was PBMCs. The origin of this receptor is a woman in her forties in good health and CMV-seronegative. V and J are TRBV28 and TRBJ2-7; 14 bases align to TRBD2. CDR3 sequence: CASSPGLAGVVREQYF. The CDR3 nucleotides read TGTGCCAGCAGTCCGGGACTAGCGGGAGTGGTTCGAGAGCAGTACTTC.